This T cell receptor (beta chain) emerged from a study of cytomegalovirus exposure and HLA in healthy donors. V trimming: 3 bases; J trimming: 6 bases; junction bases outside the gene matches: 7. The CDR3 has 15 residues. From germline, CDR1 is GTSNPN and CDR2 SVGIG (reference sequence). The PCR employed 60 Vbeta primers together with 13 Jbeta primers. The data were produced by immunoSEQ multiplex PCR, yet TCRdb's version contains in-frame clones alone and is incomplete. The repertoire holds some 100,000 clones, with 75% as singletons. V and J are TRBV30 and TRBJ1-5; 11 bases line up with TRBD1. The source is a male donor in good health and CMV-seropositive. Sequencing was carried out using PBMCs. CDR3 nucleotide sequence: TGTGCCTGGAGCCCCGGGGGGACAGGGGGTCAGCCCCAGCATTTT. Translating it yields CAWSPGGTGGQPQHF.